Listed below are T cell receptor beta chains from one sample, sequenced in a study of T cell changes during pregnancy in multiple sclerosis. The assay was immunoSEQ multiplex PCR, and TCRdb's table has in-frame clones only and misses some. This table holds 45,000 to 50,000 clones, around 94% found once. The sequencing used CD4+ T cells from peripheral blood mononuclear cells, collected in the second trimester of pregnancy. The receptors here all came from a female donor in good health, enrolled as a control in a pregnancy study. Both conserved end residues are part of each CDR3. The order of the fields is CDR3 protein, CDR3 DNA, clone size, V gene, J gene, D gene. D genes are given only for firm matches. For some rows the clone size is stated as once, few or many, or as a class when expanded; others skip it.

CASTAGQGYGYTF	TGTGCCAGTACCGCGGGACAGGGCTATGGCTACACCTTC	once	TRBV19	TRBJ1-2	TRBD1
CASSLALQGSWGANVLTF	TGTGCCAGCAGCTTAGCATTGCAGGGTTCGTGGGGGGCCAACGTCCTGACTTTC	NA	TRBV7-9	TRBJ2-6	NA
CASSGRQWSTEAFF	TGTGCCAGCAGTGGGCGTCAGTGGAGCACTGAAGCTTTCTTT	NA	TRBV6-1	TRBJ1-1	NA
CASSPDSRADTQYF	TGCGCCAGCAGCCCGGACAGTCGCGCAGATACGCAGTATTTT	NA	TRBV5-1	TRBJ2-3	NA
CASSLDYNYEQYF	TGCGCCAGCAGTCTCGACTACAATTACGAGCAGTACTTC	NA	TRBV23-1	TRBJ2-7	NA
CASSLGQKMSPLHF	TGTGCCAGCAGCTTGGGGCAGAAGATGTCACCCCTCCACTTT	NA	TRBV5-8	TRBJ1-6	NA
CASSLPPGSIGELFF	TGTGCCAGCAGCTTACCTCCAGGGTCAATCGGGGAGCTGTTTTTT	NA	TRBV7-2	TRBJ2-2	NA
CASSQDGTGTSGHNEQFF	TGCGCCAGCAGCCAAGACGGGACCGGGACTAGCGGACACAATGAGCAGTTCTTC	NA	TRBV4-3	TRBJ2-1	TRBD2
CASSLRQGGGNTIYF	TGCGCCAGCAGCCTCCGACAGGGGGGCGGAAACACCATATATTTT	NA	TRBV4-1	TRBJ1-3	TRBD1
CASSLDGYGYTF	TGTGCCAGCAGCTTAGACGGCTATGGCTACACCTTC	NA	TRBV7-2	TRBJ1-2	NA
CASSIGTQLSGNTIYF	TGTGCCAGTAGTATTGGGACACAACTCTCTGGAAACACCATATATTTT	NA	TRBV19	TRBJ1-3	NA
CASRDPRGTNEKLFF	TGCGCCAGCAGAGACCCTCGGGGGACTAATGAAAAACTGTTTTTT	once	TRBV5-1	TRBJ1-4	NA
CASSVDPLGSSYEQYF	TGTGCCAGCAGCGTAGACCCACTAGGGTCCTCCTACGAGCAGTACTTC	NA	TRBV9	TRBJ2-7	NA
CASSPIGETQYF	TGCGCCAGCAGCCCAATCGGGGAGACCCAGTACTTC	few	TRBV5-1	TRBJ2-5	NA
CASSLKRQGSPLHF	TGTGCCAGCAGCTTGAAGCGACAGGGTTCACCCCTCCACTTT	NA	TRBV11-2	TRBJ1-6	TRBD1
CASSQILSRGAEGYTF	TGCGCCAGCAGCCAAATCCTTTCTCGGGGGGCGGAAGGCTACACCTTC	NA	TRBV4-1	TRBJ1-2	NA
CASSSTRDSNYGYTF	TGTGCCAGCAGTTCAACCCGGGACAGCAACTATGGCTACACCTTC	NA	TRBV7-9	TRBJ1-2	TRBD1
CASSYRDRAGEEKLFF	TGTGCCAGCAGCTACCGGGACAGGGCAGGTGAGGAAAAACTGTTTTTT	NA	TRBV11-3	TRBJ1-4	TRBD1
CAAGSSYEQYF	TGTGCCGCAGGGTCCTCCTACGAGCAGTACTTC	NA	TRBV7-9	TRBJ2-7	NA
CASSSDSGSGANVLTF	TGTGCCAGCAGTTCGGACAGCGGCTCTGGGGCCAACGTCCTGACTTTC	NA	TRBV6-5	TRBJ2-6	NA
CASSGSRETQYF	TGTGCCAGCAGCGGGAGCCGAGAGACCCAGTACTTC	NA	TRBV6-1	TRBJ2-5	NA
CASSLDPGWGGPETQYF	TGTGCCAGCAGCTTAGACCCTGGCTGGGGGGGCCCCGAGACCCAATACTTC	NA	TRBV11-2	TRBJ2-5	NA
CASSLSSLTEQETQYF	TGCGCCAGCAGCTTGAGTAGCTTGACAGAACAAGAGACCCAGTACTTC	NA	TRBV5-1	TRBJ2-5	NA
CASRREGNYGYTF	TGTGCCAGCAGGCGAGAGGGTAACTATGGCTACACCTTC	NA	TRBV5-4	TRBJ1-2	NA
CASSFGSRREAFF	TGCGCCAGCAGCTTTGGCAGTCGCCGTGAAGCTTTCTTT	once	TRBV5-1	TRBJ1-1	NA
CASSFKDRGPTEAFF	TGTGCCAGCAGCTTTAAGGACAGGGGACCTACTGAAGCTTTCTTT	NA	TRBV7-2	TRBJ1-1	TRBD1
CAISEAGGKYEQYF	TGTGCCATCAGTGAAGCAGGGGGCAAGTACGAGCAGTACTTC	NA	TRBV10-3	TRBJ2-7	TRBD1
CASSPPGQGVFGYTEAFF	TGTGCCAGCAGCCCGCCCGGACAGGGGGTTTTTGGGTACACTGAAGCTTTCTTT	NA	TRBV7-9	TRBJ1-1	TRBD1
CASSPRQAHSYEQYF	TGTGCCAGCAGCCCTAGACAGGCTCACTCCTACGAGCAGTACTTC	NA	TRBV5-4	TRBJ2-7	NA
CASRSRISPLGADTQYF	TGTGCCAGCCGATCACGAATCTCCCCTCTAGGCGCAGATACGCAGTATTTT	NA	TRBV27	TRBJ2-3	NA
CASRLEQGAGEKLFF	TGTGCCAGCAGATTAGAACAGGGGGCGGGTGAAAAACTGTTTTTT	NA	TRBV2	TRBJ1-4	TRBD1
CASSGGQGAEKLFF	TGCGCCAGCAGCGGAGGACAGGGAGCTGAAAAACTGTTTTTT	NA	TRBV5-1	TRBJ1-4	TRBD1
CASSQGQGRMNTEAFF	TGTGCCAGCAGCCAGGGACAGGGTCGAATGAACACTGAAGCTTTCTTT	NA	TRBV13	TRBJ1-1	TRBD1
CATAFQAGNNSPLHF	TGTGCCACAGCTTTCCAGGCAGGGAATAATTCACCCCTCCACTTT	NA	TRBV11-3	TRBJ1-6	NA
CASSLGTPPEAFF	TGTGCCAGCAGCCTTGGGACACCGCCTGAAGCTTTCTTT	NA	TRBV7-2	TRBJ1-1	NA
CASSPGQGSPYNSPLHF	TGTGCCAGCAGCCCTGGACAGGGGTCTCCCTATAATTCACCCCTCCACTTT	once	TRBV4-2	TRBJ1-6	TRBD1
CASRLSSGGLVNEQFF	TGCGCCAGCCGACTATCTAGCGGGGGGTTGGTGAATGAGCAGTTCTTC	NA	TRBV5-1	TRBJ2-1	TRBD2
CAWSDLGGNTIYF	TGTGCCTGGAGTGACCTAGGTGGAAACACTATATATTTT	NA	TRBV30	TRBJ1-3	NA
CASSRDTDTQYF	TGTGCCAGCAGCCGGGACACAGATACGCAGTATTTT	NA	TRBV6-1	TRBJ2-3	NA
CASSFYILPGTEAFF	TGTGCCAGCAGCTTCTATATCCTTCCGGGCACTGAAGCTTTCTTT	NA	TRBV7-2	TRBJ1-1	NA
CASRLTQTGEQYF	TGTGCCAGCAGGCTGACACAAACGGGGGAGCAGTACTTC	NA	TRBV6-1	TRBJ2-7	NA
CASSLVIAGGYNEQFF	TGCGCCAGCAGCTTGGTAATAGCGGGGGGATACAATGAGCAGTTCTTC	NA	TRBV5-1	TRBJ2-1	TRBD2
CASSLTGQSNEKLFF	TGTGCCAGCAGCCTTACGGGACAGAGTAATGAAAAACTGTTTTTT	NA	TRBV7-9	TRBJ1-4	TRBD1
CASSHNRENTEAFF	TGTGCCAGCAGCCACAACAGGGAGAACACTGAAGCTTTCTTT	NA	TRBV14	TRBJ1-1	NA
CASSHPERDALETQYF	TGTGCCAGCAGCCATCCAGAGCGGGACGCTTTGGAGACCCAGTACTTC	NA	TRBV11-2	TRBJ2-5	TRBD2
CASSATGSGANVLTF	TGTGCCAGTAGTGCAACAGGGTCTGGGGCCAACGTCCTGACTTTC	NA	TRBV19	TRBJ2-6	NA
CAWSVLIKGGTGELFF	TGTGCCTGGAGTGTACTGATCAAAGGGGGCACCGGGGAGCTGTTTTTT	NA	TRBV30	TRBJ2-2	NA
CASSTRVRGRDEQYF	TGTGCCAGCAGCACCCGGGTCAGGGGAAGGGACGAGCAGTACTTC	NA	TRBV21-1	TRBJ2-7	NA
CASSYEAGPYEQYF	TGTGCCAGCAGTTACGAGGCGGGGCCCTACGAGCAGTACTTC	NA	TRBV6-6	TRBJ2-7	NA
CASSTGTPGGETQYF	TGTGCCAGCAGCACCGGGACCCCGGGAGGAGAGACCCAGTACTTC	NA	TRBV6-6	TRBJ2-5	TRBD2
CASSQVLPTGDYF	TGTGCCAGCAGCCAAGTTCTTCCGACAGGAGATTATTTT	NA	TRBV4-2	TRBJ1-5	NA
CASSLQGARTEAFF	TGTGCCAGCAGTTTACAGGGGGCGAGGACTGAAGCTTTCTTT	few	TRBV27	TRBJ1-1	TRBD1
CASSMGQGYEQYF	TGTGCCAGCAGCATGGGACAGGGTTACGAGCAGTACTTC	once	TRBV5-6	TRBJ2-7	TRBD1
CASSSAGGSYNEQYF	TGTGCCAGCAGCTCCGCAGGGGGGTCATATAACGAGCAGTACTTC	NA	TRBV7-9	TRBJ2-7	NA